These 24 T cell receptor beta chains originate from one sample sequenced in a study of metastatic and nonmetastatic thyroid tumors (dated by TCRdb to 2018 to 2020). No patient had received any treatment before thyroid surgery. Libraries came from PCR. Sequencer: Illumina HiSeq 4000. TCRdb reprocessed the public reads (quality trimming at Q25 with fastp, clone calling with MiXCR) and kept in-frame beta chains. For this sample the table gives about 92,000 clones, of which 15% were detected only once. The ten largest clonotypes hold roughly 3.6% of the sample. Material for sequencing was blood. The receptors come from a female donor with papillary thyroid cancer or a benign thyroid nodule (not recorded which). Some clones in this sample may be carry-over from other donors' samples.

For this clone: It may be a read error: a sequence one base away is much more abundant. The sample holds other DNA sequences that translate to the same CDR3. V is TRBV5-6 and J is TRBJ2-3; 9 bases align to TRBD2. Germline lookup yields CDR1 SGHDT and CDR2 YYEEEE. The CDR3 is made up of 17 amino acids. DNA for the CDR3: TGTGCCAGCAGCTTGACTCTTGGCGGGGGGGCAGGGGATACTCAGTATTTT. Its translation: CASSLTLGGGAGDTQYF.

This clone was seen only a few times. A single base separates this from a much larger clone, so it may be a read error. J is TRBJ1-3 and V is TRBV15, with D unclear. CDR3 size: 15 residues. Germline V gene lookup returns CDR1 LNHNV and CDR2 YYDKDF (reference sequence). V lost 1 base, J lost 6 bases, and 13 bases lay in between. CDR3 nucleotide sequence: TGTGCCACCAGCAGAGCAGTGGTCAGTATAAACACCATATATTTT. Protein: CATSRAVVSINTIYF.

This clone was observed at least ten times. This chain uses TRBV20-1 with TRBJ2-7; 7 positions agree with TRBD1. The CDR3 runs 14 residues. V shed 3 bases, J shed 1 base, and the junction held 6 bases outside the gene matches. The V gene's germline CDR1 is DFQATT and CDR2 SNEGSKA (reference sequence). CDR3: CSASITGASYEQYF. The CDR3 DNA reads as TGCAGTGCTAGCATAACAGGGGCTTCCTACGAGCAGTACTTC.

This clone was seen repeatedly, ten times or more. The V call is TRBV27, the J call TRBJ2-7; D may be TRBD2 (5 bases). Germline lookup yields CDR1 MNHEY and CDR2 SMNVEV (reference sequence). Trimming left V 5 bases short and J 2 bases short, with 19 bases between. The CDR3 runs to 16 residues. DNA of the CDR3: TGTGCCAGCAGTCCTTCGGGGAGCGGCCATACCTACGAGCAGTACTTC. Residues: CASSPSGSGHTYEQYF.

CDR3 nucleotide sequence: TGTGCCAGCAGCTTGGAAGGCACAGATACGCAGTATTTT. Its protein is CASSLEGTDTQYF. This chain links TRBV5-6 with TRBJ2-3; D is unclear. This CDR3 comprises 13 residues. Germline assignment: CDR1 SGHDT and CDR2 YYEEEE. V was cut by 0 bases and J by 1 base, with 3 bases left in between.

The table lists this clone with a few counts. Germline and junction disagree at one end, which may indicate a read error. In DNA form, the CDR3 reads TGTGCCATTAGTGACAGTGTCTCCTACGAGCAGTACTTC. Its translation: CAISDSVSYEQYF. The V call is TRBV19, the J call TRBJ2-7; D may be TRBD1 (5 bases). Looked up from germline, CDR1 is LNHDA and CDR2 is SQIVND (reference sequence). This CDR3 contains 13 residues.

This clone was seen many times. The V gene is TRBV5-1, the J gene TRBJ2-7, with TRBD1 identical over 9 bases. CDR1 and CDR2 from the germline V gene are SGHRS and YFSETQ. J lost 2 bases, V lost 4 bases, and 4 bases had no gene match. The CDR3 is 14 amino acids. CDR3 nucleotides: TGCGCCAGCAGCGGGGGGGACAGGGCCTACGAGCAGTACTTC. Amino acids: CASSGGDRAYEQYF.

This clone has ten or more counts. The chain combines TRBV20-1 with TRBJ1-5; tentative D call: TRBD1 (5 bases). The V gene's germline CDR1 is DFQATT and CDR2 SNEGSKA (reference sequence). This CDR3 is built from 14 residues. The V end was cut by 0 bases, the J end by 9 bases, with 15 bases between. The CDR3 DNA follows: TGCAGTGCTAGAGATTTCGTGGGTAGGGGGCCCCAGCATTTT. It encodes CSARDFVGRGPQHF.

This clone was counted between two and nine times. This chain links TRBV6-2 or TRBV6-3 with TRBJ2-1, with 7 bases identical to TRBD2. The CDR3 covers 17 residues. With 11 bases clipped from V and 8 bases from J, the junction kept 24 bases outside the gene matches. Germline CDR1 and CDR2: MNHEY and SVGEGT. Here the CDR3 DNA reads TGTGCCTGCCGTCCGGGGGGAGTCAGTGGGGTCCCCTATGAGCAGTTCTTC. Residues: CACRPGGVSGVPYEQFF.

This clone occurred many times. The chain links TRBV30 to TRBJ2-3; D tentatively reads TRBD1 or TRBD2 (5 bases each). Germline values: CDR1 GTSNPN, CDR2 SVGIG (reference sequence). V lost 1 base and J 7 bases, leaving 12 bases between the germline ends. This CDR3 comprises 13 residues. CDR3 nucleotide sequence: TGTGCCTGGAGTGGGGGGACCTTGTATACGCAGTATTTT. This gives the protein CAWSGGTLYTQYF. The entire variable domain, with the rest obtained from reference TRBV30 and TRBJ2-3, is as follows: SQTIHQWPATLVQPVGSPLSLECTVEGTSNPNLYWYRQAAGRGLQLLFYSVGIGQISSEVPQNLSASRPQDRQFILSSKKLLLSDSGFYLCAWSGGTLYTQYFGPGTRLTVL.

V gene TRBV6-1 combines with J gene TRBJ2-7; possible D gene TRBD2, 6 bases. The CDR3 is 12 residues long. Germline-derived CDR1 and CDR2 are MNHNS and SASEGT. Trimming stripped 7 bases from V and 2 bases from J, with 9 bases between. CDR3 protein: CASKTGAYEQYF. In nucleotides, the CDR3 is TGTGCCAGCAAAACGGGAGCCTACGAGCAGTACTTC.

Comment on this clone: This may arise from a read error, as a much more abundant clone is one base away. The same CDR3 can be traced to other DNA sequences in this sample. The genes are TRBV9 and TRBJ2-3; 8 bases agree with TRBD1. CDR1 and CDR2 (germline): SGDLS, YYNGEE. Trimming removed 4 bases from V and 2 bases from J; junction bases left unmatched: 9. The CDR3 is 16 residues long. As DNA, the CDR3 is TGTGCCAGCAGCCAGGGGGCTGGGGGTTTCACAGATACGCAGTATTTT. It specifies CASSQGAGGFTDTQYF.

This clone was counted ten times or more. The rearrangement joins TRBV3-1 to TRBJ2-5, with D unclear. Germline assignment: CDR1 LGHDT and CDR2 YNNKEL (reference sequence). Trimming took 1 base from V and 6 from J, leaving 15 bases between them. The CDR3 is made up of 15 amino acids. The CDR3, as DNA: TGTGCCAGCAGCCAAGTCAGGTCTACGAGGAAGACCCAGTACTTC. Translating it yields CASSQVRSTRKTQYF.

In this sample, this clone turned up many times. The V call is TRBV11-2, the J call TRBJ2-7; TRBD1 matches 7 bases. The CDR3 covers 14 residues. Germline values: CDR1 SGHAT, CDR2 FQNNGV. Trimming at V came to 2 bases and at J to 2 bases, leaving 3 bases not matched to a gene. CDR3 region: CASSLRDRAYEQYF. CDR3 DNA sequence: TGTGCCAGCAGCTTAAGAGACAGGGCCTACGAGCAGTACTTC.

This clone was seen many times. The chain is built from TRBV11-1 and TRBJ2-3, with 7 bases fitting TRBD1. The CDR3 is made up of 17 amino acids. Germline V gene data show CDR1 as SGHAT and CDR2 as FQDESV (reference sequence). V shed 5 bases, J shed 0 bases, and the junction held 11 bases outside the gene matches. CDR3 nucleotides: TGTGCCAGCAGCCCCCACCGACAGGGACCCAGCACAGATACGCAGTATTTT. Encoded protein: CASSPHRQGPSTDTQYF.

This clone came up many times. J is TRBJ2-1 and V is TRBV5-1; maybe TRBD2 (5 bases). Looked up from germline, CDR1 is SGHRS and CDR2 is YFSETQ. The length of the CDR3 is 17 residues. V lost 0 bases to trimming and J lost 0 bases, with 13 bases between them. CDR3 residues: CASSLASGVGSYNEQFF. DNA for the CDR3: TGCGCCAGCAGCTTGGCCTCCGGGGTGGGCTCCTACAATGAGCAGTTCTTC.

This clone occurred many times. The CDR3, as DNA: TGTGCCAGCAGTTCGCAGGGGAACTCTGGAAACACCATATATTTT. Its protein is CASSSQGNSGNTIYF. The V call is TRBV6-1, the J call TRBJ1-3; perhaps TRBD1 as D (6 bases). V lost 5 bases and J lost 0, with 11 bases in between. CDR3 length: 15 amino acids. Germline V lookup: CDR1 MNHNS, CDR2 SASEGT.

This clone has at least ten counts. The V gene is TRBV5-4, the J gene TRBJ1-4, with TRBD1 matching 7 bases. There are 15 residues in the CDR3. Looked up from germline, CDR1 is SGHNT and CDR2 is YYREEE (reference sequence). The trim removed 4 bases at V and 7 bases at J, leaving 10 bases unmatched. CDR3 protein: CASSMDRSLGEKLFF. CDR3 DNA: TGTGCCAGCAGCATGGACAGGTCTCTGGGTGAAAAACTGTTTTTT.

As for this clone: A much larger clone lies one base from this, so it may be a read error. Other DNA sequences in this sample translate to the same CDR3. This chain connects TRBV4-1 to TRBJ2-1, with D possibly matching TRBD2 (6 bases). The germline V and J ends were trimmed by 4 bases and 5 bases, with 18 bases remaining between them. Germline-derived CDR1 and CDR2 are MGHRA and YSYEKL. CDR3 length: 16 residues. The CDR3 loop is CASSLIAGTFNNEQFF. CDR3 coding DNA: TGCGCCAGCAGCCTCATCGCCGGGACTTTTAACAATGAGCAGTTCTTC.

The table lists this clone with many counts. The gene calls are TRBV6-1 and TRBJ2-2, with D uncertain. Looked up from germline, CDR1 is MNHNS and CDR2 is SASEGT. V was cut by 5 bases and J by 4 bases, with 11 bases left in between. The CDR3 length is 14 residues. The CDR3, as DNA: TGTGCCAGCAGTTGGGAATCTACCACCGGGGAGCTGTTTTTT. It encodes CASSWESTTGELFF.

The table lists this clone with many counts. The chain joins TRBV5-5 to TRBJ1-3; 7 bases align to TRBD1. J lost 4 bases, V lost 4 bases, and 5 bases had no gene match. Per the germline V gene, CDR1 is SGHKS and CDR2 is YYEKEE (reference sequence). This CDR3 is built from 14 residues. This chain's CDR3 is CASSLGQIGNTIYF. The CDR3 DNA is TGTGCCAGCAGCCTGGGACAGATCGGAAACACCATATATTTT.

At least ten counts were recorded for this clone. The J gene is TRBJ2-5, the V gene TRBV24-1, with TRBD2 as a possible D gene (5 bases). CDR1 and CDR2 (germline): KGHDR, SFDVKD. The germline V and J ends were trimmed by 8 bases and 4 bases, with 13 bases remaining between them. The CDR3 consists of 13 residues. CDR3 sequence: CATNRGPRETQYF. CDR3 nucleotides: TGTGCCACCAACCGAGGGCCCCGAGAGACCCAGTACTTC.

This clone was seen repeatedly, ten times or more. The J gene is TRBJ2-7, the V gene TRBV4-2; 8 nucleotides match TRBD2. The V gene end was trimmed by 4 bases and the J gene end by 3 bases; junction bases not matched to a gene: 2. The CDR3 extends over 13 amino acids. Germline V gene data show CDR1 as LGHNA and CDR2 as YNFKEQ. The CDR3 nucleotides read TGTGCCAGCAGCCCGGGAGGGCTCTACGAGCAGTACTTC. This gives the protein CASSPGGLYEQYF.

To note about this clone: A much larger clone sits a single nucleotide away, making a read error possible. Other DNA sequences of this sample code for an identical CDR3. V and J are TRBV20-1 and TRBJ1-5; D may be TRBD1 (5 bases). CDR3 length: 13 amino acids. Per germline, CDR1 DFQATT and CDR2 SNEGSKA (reference sequence). CDR3 sequence (DNA): TGCAGTGCTGGGGGGGGACCCAATCATCCCCAGCATTTT. Residues: CSAGGGPNHPQHF.